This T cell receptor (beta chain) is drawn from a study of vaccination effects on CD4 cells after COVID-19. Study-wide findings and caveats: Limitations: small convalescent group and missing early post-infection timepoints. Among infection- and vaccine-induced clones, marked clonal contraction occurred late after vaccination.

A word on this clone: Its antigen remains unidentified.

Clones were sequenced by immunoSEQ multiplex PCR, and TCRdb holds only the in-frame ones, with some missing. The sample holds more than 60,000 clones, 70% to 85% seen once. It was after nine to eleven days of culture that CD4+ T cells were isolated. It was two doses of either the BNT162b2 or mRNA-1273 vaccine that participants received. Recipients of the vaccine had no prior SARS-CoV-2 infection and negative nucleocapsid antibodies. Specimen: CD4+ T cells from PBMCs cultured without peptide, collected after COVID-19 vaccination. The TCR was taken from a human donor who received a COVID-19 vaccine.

Here the CDR3 reads CASSGGPSSYNEQFF. The CDR3 coding sequence is TGTGCCAGCAGTGGCGGACCTAGCTCCTACAATGAGCAGTTCTTC. This chain links TRBV2 with TRBJ2-1, with unresolved D. This CDR3 spans 15 amino acids. From germline, CDR1 is SNHLY and CDR2 FYNNEI. V lost 4 bases to trimming and J lost 0 bases, with 10 bases between them.